These 14 T cell receptor beta chains came from one sample sequenced in a study of OX40 agonist ivuxolimab in advanced cancers. Only in-frame clones appear in the TCRdb table, and some are missing; sequencing was by immunoSEQ multiplex PCR. The data contain about 71,000 clones, around 80% of them singletons. Sequenced here: CD4+ or CD8+ T cells sorted from blood, sampled in a trial of the OX40 agonist ivuxolimab. These receptor sequences come from an adult with an advanced solid tumor such as melanoma, head and neck, liver or kidney cancer.

The V call is TRBV5-6, the J call TRBJ1-4; unclear D gene. The length of the CDR3 is 15 residues. V was clipped by 2 bases and J by 8 bases, with 16 bases between them. In germline, CDR1 is SGHDT, CDR2 YYEEEE. This CDR3 reads CASSLRPPWGEKLFF. CDR3 DNA sequence: TGTGCCAGCAGCTTAAGACCGCCGTGGGGAGAAAAACTGTTTTTT. Complete variable domain (other parts from reference TRBV5-6 and TRBJ1-4): DAGVTQSPTHLIKTRGQQVTLRCSPKSGHDTVSWYQQALGQGPQFIFQYYEEEERQRGNFPDRFSGHQFPNYSSELNVNALLLGDSALYLCASSLRPPWGEKLFFGSGTQLSVL.

The genes are TRBV27 and TRBJ2-7, with 9 bases fitting TRBD2. After removal of 3 bases from V and 5 bases from J, the junction contained 11 bases not matched to a gene. CDR3 length: 16 residues. The germline V gene has CDR1 MNHEY and CDR2 SMNVEV (reference sequence). DNA for the CDR3: TGTGCCAGCAGTTTCAGTGCGCTAGCGGGATCCCACGAGCAGTACTTC. This translates into CASSFSALAGSHEQYF.

The rearrangement uses TRBV19 and TRBJ2-5, with D perhaps TRBD2 (6 bases). V gave up 3 bases and J gave up 4 bases, with 9 bases separating them. There are 13 residues in the CDR3. Germline CDR1 and CDR2: LNHDA and SQIVND (reference sequence). The CDR3 is CASSISGAETQYF. The CDR3 DNA follows: TGTGCCAGTAGTATTTCGGGAGCAGAGACCCAGTACTTC.

This clone was seen once. The chain couples TRBV5-1 to TRBJ2-3; 9 bases are shared with TRBD1. The CDR3 has 15 residues. Looked up from germline, CDR1 is SGHRS and CDR2 is YFSETQ. The ends lost 4 bases at V and 3 bases at J; junction bases unmatched: 6. The CDR3 here is CASSQTGGATDTQYF. The CDR3 DNA reads as TGCGCCAGCAGCCAGACAGGGGGGGCAACAGATACGCAGTATTTT.

This chain links TRBV6-5 with TRBJ2-7; 11 bases align to TRBD2. The germline CDR1 and CDR2 sequences are MNHEY and SVGAGI. The CDR3 covers 16 residues. V lost 3 bases to trimming and J lost 4 bases; unmatched junction nucleotides: 8. The CDR3 here is CASSYSSLAGGYEQYF. CDR3 DNA: TGTGCCAGCAGTTATTCAAGCCTAGCGGGAGGATACGAGCAGTACTTC.

Here the CDR3 reads CASSEQGGGGDEQYF. In nucleotides, the CDR3 is TGTGCCAGCAGTGAACAAGGAGGGGGCGGCGACGAGCAGTACTTC. The V and J genes are TRBV6-1 and TRBJ2-7; maybe TRBD1 (7 bases). From germline, CDR1 is MNHNS and CDR2 SASEGT. The CDR3 extends over 15 amino acids. Trimming shortened V by 2 bases and J by 5 bases, and 16 bases separated the two germline ends.

The V gene is TRBV7-3, the J gene TRBJ2-6, with D uncertain. The length of the CDR3 is 16 residues. Germline values: CDR1 SGHTA, CDR2 FQGTGA. Trimming took 1 base from V and 4 from J, leaving 11 bases between them. CDR3 amino acids: CASSLIDSGGANVLTF. As DNA, the CDR3 is TGTGCCAGCAGCTTAATTGACTCTGGAGGGGCCAACGTCCTGACTTTC.

On this clone itself: A read error may produce the germline difference seen at one junction end. The chain employs TRBV7-3 and TRBJ2-5; D is uncertain. The germline V gene has CDR1 SGHTA and CDR2 FQGTGA. This CDR3 is 13 amino acids long. Here the CDR3 reads CASSLTFGETQYF. The DNA of the CDR3 is TGTGCCAGCAGCCTAACGTTCGGGGAGACCCAGTACTTC.

Note on this clone: The sample has other DNA sequences that encode this CDR3 too. V usage is TRBV6-1 and J usage is TRBJ2-6; 7 positions agree with TRBD1. This CDR3 has 15 amino acids. The germline V gene encodes CDR1 MNHNS and CDR2 SASEGT. J gave up 1 base and V 7 bases, and 4 bases lay outside the gene matches. CDR3 protein: CASNPTGSGANVLTF. DNA of the CDR3: TGTGCCAGCAACCCGACAGGGTCTGGGGCCAACGTCCTGACTTTC.

The genes are TRBV10-3 and TRBJ2-1; the match to TRBD2 covers 13 bases. J lost 8 bases, V lost 3 bases, and 7 bases had no gene match. Germline V gene sequence: CDR1 ENHRY, CDR2 SYGVKD. The CDR3 is made up of 16 amino acids. CDR3 protein: CAISDTGTSGNYEQFF. CDR3 nucleotide sequence: TGTGCCATCAGTGACACCGGGACTAGCGGGAACTATGAGCAGTTCTTC.

The chain recombines TRBV30 with TRBJ1-4; 7 nucleotides align to TRBD1. V lost 2 bases and J lost 8; bases outside the gene matches: 8. The CDR3 has 14 amino acids. Germline values: CDR1 GTSNPN, CDR2 SVGIG (reference sequence). The CDR3 loop is CAWSLDRVDEKLFF. Here the CDR3 DNA reads TGTGCCTGGAGTTTAGACAGGGTAGACGAAAAACTGTTTTTT.

This rearrangement joins TRBV29-1 to TRBJ1-1; no reliable D call. The CDR3 extends over 13 amino acids. V shed 2 bases and J shed 0 bases, with 7 bases lying between them. Germline lookup yields CDR1 SQVTM and CDR2 ANQGSEA. This CDR3 reads CSVESGMNTEAFF. Written as DNA, the CDR3 is TGCAGCGTTGAATCAGGCATGAACACTGAAGCTTTCTTT.

V is TRBV6-5 and J is TRBJ2-7, with 8 bases aligning to TRBD1. V dropped 6 bases and J dropped 1; count of bases not matched to a gene: 8. In germline, CDR1 is MNHEY, CDR2 SVGAGI. The CDR3 runs to 15 residues. The CDR3 DNA sequence: TGTGCCAGCAGATCGGGACAGGTGGGATCCTACGAGCAGTACTTC. Translating gives CASRSGQVGSYEQYF.

The CDR3 loop is CASRRAAYYEQYF. In nucleotides, the CDR3 is TGTGCCAGCCGGCGGGCAGCATACTACGAGCAGTACTTC. The chain couples TRBV2 to TRBJ2-7; TRBD2 is a possible D gene (5 bases). The CDR3 covers 13 residues. Per germline, CDR1 SNHLY and CDR2 FYNNEI. V shed 8 bases and J shed 3 bases, with 14 bases lying between them.